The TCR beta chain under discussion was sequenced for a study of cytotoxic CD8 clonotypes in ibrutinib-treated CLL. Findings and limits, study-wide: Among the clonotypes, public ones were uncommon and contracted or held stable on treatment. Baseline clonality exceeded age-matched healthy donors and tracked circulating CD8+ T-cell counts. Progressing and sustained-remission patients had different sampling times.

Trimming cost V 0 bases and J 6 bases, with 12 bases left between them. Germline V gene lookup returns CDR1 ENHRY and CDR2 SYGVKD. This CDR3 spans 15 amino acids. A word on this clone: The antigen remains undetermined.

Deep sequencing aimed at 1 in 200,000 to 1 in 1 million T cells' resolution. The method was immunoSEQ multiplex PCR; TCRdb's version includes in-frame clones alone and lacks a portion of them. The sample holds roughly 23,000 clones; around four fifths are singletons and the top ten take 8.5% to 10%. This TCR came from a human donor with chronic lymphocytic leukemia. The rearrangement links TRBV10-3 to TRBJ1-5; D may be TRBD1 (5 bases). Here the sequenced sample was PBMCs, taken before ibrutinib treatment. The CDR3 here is CAISESEAGIQPQHF. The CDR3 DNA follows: TGTGCCATCAGTGAGTCGGAGGCAGGGATTCAGCCCCAGCATTTT.